The source of this T cell receptor beta chain is a study of blood T cells in healthy people across ages. The overall study: About one barcoded TCR beta cDNA was captured per two T cells.

Study outcomes and limitations: Samples with more naive T cells showed higher observed beta diversity.

CDR3 size: 13 residues. V shed 8 bases, J shed 6 bases, and the junction held 10 bases outside the gene matches. Germline CDR1 DFQATT, CDR2 SNEGSKA (reference sequence). Donors were healthy Caucasian individuals from Russia aged about 6 to 95. Next came a second PCR, run for about 7 to 11 cycles, which used a sample-barcoded 5' primer along with a J-beta primer mix. The authors tagged each cDNA molecule using a template-switch adaptor with 12 random nucleotides. TCRdb reanalysed the 5' RACE reads using MiXCR and keeps one entry per CDR3 protein. The sample records about 1,600,000 distinct CDR3 sequences, about 40% being singletons. For this clonotype: Its antigen is as yet unknown.

V gene TRBV20-1 combines with J gene TRBJ2-3; 8 bases fit TRBD2. The clonotype originates from a woman aged 18-29 years in good health. The sample was blood. Written as DNA, the CDR3 is TGCAGTTTCCAGCGGGAGTTTCCGGATACGCAGTATTTT. Its translation: CSFQREFPDTQYF.